This is a list of T cell receptor beta chains from one sample in a study of blood T cells in healthy people across ages. TCRdb passed the 5' RACE reads through MiXCR, listing each CDR3 protein once. Seen here are 1.5 million to 2 million distinct CDR3 sequences, roughly 52% observed once, and the top ten hold approximately 2%. The sequencing sample was made of blood. These TCRs come from a woman between 40 and 55 years old in good health. CDR3s include the opening cysteine and the closing phenylalanine or tryptophan. A D gene is named only where the DNA matches it firmly. Part of the rows lack a size; the others show once, few, many or a class for expanded clones.

.	.	TRBJ1-4	TRBV9	CASSPGGGTASEKLFF	TGTGCCAGCAGCCCCGGCGGGGGGACCGCTAGTGAAAAACTGTTTTTT
.	.	TRBJ1-1	TRBV27	CASSLNGQPEAFF	TGTGCTAGCAGTCTAAACGGACAGCCGGAAGCTTTCTTT
.	.	TRBJ1-1	TRBV6-2/TRBV6-3	CASSPRKGTEAFF	TGTGCCAGCAGCCCCCGGAAGGGAACTGAAGCTTTCTTT
.	.	TRBJ2-7	TRBV15	CATSKLGAGIYEQYF	TGTGCCACCAGCAAGCTAGGGGCAGGGATCTACGAGCAGTACTTC
.	TRBD1	TRBJ1-2	TRBV29-1	CSVVGTGEGGYTF	TGCAGCGTTGTAGGGACAGGGGAAGGGGGCTACACCTTC
.	.	TRBJ2-5	TRBV7-2	CASNPSPQETQYF	TGTGCCAGCAACCCTTCGCCCCAAGAGACCCAGTACTTC
.	.	TRBJ1-5	TRBV4-3	CASSQERTGRNQPQHF	TGCGCCAGCAGCCAAGAGCGAACAGGGCGGAATCAGCCCCAGCATTTT
few	TRBD1	TRBJ1-1	TRBV6-5	CASSPRGQYTEAFF	TGTGCCAGCAGTCCCCGGGGACAGTACACTGAAGCTTTCTTT
few	.	TRBJ2-7	TRBV7-9	CASSGRTAEQYF	TGTGCCAGCAGCGGCCGTACGGCCGAGCAGTACTTC
.	.	TRBJ2-3	TRBV7-6	CASSLQNTPDTQYF	TGTGCCAGCAGCTTGCAGAATACGCCAGATACGCAGTATTTT
few	TRBD2	TRBJ2-1	TRBV7-6	CASDGGGGAYNEQFF	TGTGCCAGCGATGGAGGCGGGGGGGCTTACAATGAGCAGTTCTTC
.	TRBD1	TRBJ2-1	TRBV12-3/TRBV12-4	CASSPRDREPKLEQFF	TGTGCCAGCAGTCCGAGGGACAGGGAGCCCAAATTGGAGCAGTTCTTC
few	.	TRBJ2-6	TRBV4-3	CASSQDIDRFYSGANVLTF	TGCGCCAGCAGCCAAGATATCGACAGGTTCTACTCTGGGGCCAACGTCCTGACTTTC
many	TRBD2	TRBJ2-5	TRBV5-1	CASSLAGAAQETQYF	TGTGCCAGCAGCTTAGCGGGGGCCGCACAAGAGACCCAGTACTTC
.	TRBD2	TRBJ2-1	TRBV7-2	CASSPRWSGGDYEQFF	TGTGCCAGCAGCCCCCGTTGGAGCGGGGGGGACTATGAGCAGTTCTTC
.	TRBD2	TRBJ2-1	TRBV18	CASSALADPYNEQFF	TGTGCCAGCTCGGCACTAGCGGACCCGTACAATGAGCAGTTCTTC
.	TRBD1	TRBJ2-3	TRBV20-1	CSATSRGPPTDTQYF	TGCAGTGCTACGAGCAGGGGGCCACCCACAGATACGCAGTATTTT
few	.	TRBJ2-1	TRBV11-2	CASSLVALRANEQFF	TGTGCCAGCAGCTTAGTTGCCCTCAGAGCCAATGAGCAGTTCTTC
once	TRBD1	TRBJ2-5	TRBV6-1	CASRGGTGTETQYF	TGTGCCAGCAGGGGCGGGACAGGGACCGAGACCCAGTACTTC
.	.	TRBJ2-7	TRBV6-5	CASSYPSRGSYEQYF	TGTGCCAGCAGTTACCCTTCCCGGGGTTCCTACGAGCAGTACTTC
once	TRBD1	TRBJ1-2	TRBV20-1	CSAVPGQRYGYTF	TGCAGTGCTGTGCCGGGACAGCGCTATGGCTACACCTTC
few	.	TRBJ2-7	TRBV2	CASAGEPQYF	TGTGCCAGCGCCGGTGAGCCGCAGTACTTC
.	.	TRBJ1-2	TRBV29-1	CSVAGNPGDYGYTF	TGCAGCGTTGCAGGGAACCCTGGGGACTATGGCTACACCTTC
.	.	TRBJ1-4	TRBV6-5	CASSRETNDKLFF	TGTGCCAGCTCCAGGGAGACTAATGATAAACTGTTTTTT
.	.	TRBJ1-6	TRBV13	CASSLGGEYNSPLHF	TGTGCCAGCAGCTTAGGGGGGGAGTATAATTCACCCCTCCACTTT
.	TRBD1	TRBJ2-5	TRBV7-6	CASSGTGVRETQYF	TGTGCCAGCTCGGGCACAGGGGTTCGAGAGACCCAGTACTTC
.	.	TRBJ1-2	TRBV10-2	CASTLSAGDYGYTF	TGCGCCAGCACCCTCTCCGCAGGGGACTATGGCTACACCTTC
few	.	TRBJ2-1	TRBV7-9	CASSLDRSGRVYNEQFF	TGTGCCAGCAGCTTAGATAGGTCGGGACGGGTCTACAATGAGCAGTTCTTC
.	TRBD2	TRBJ2-5	TRBV3-1	CASSHWASGVMGETQYF	TGTGCCAGCAGCCATTGGGCTAGCGGGGTTATGGGAGAGACCCAGTACTTC
few	.	TRBJ1-2	TRBV14	CASSQEGSGVQQAHPLVYGYTF	TGTGCCAGCAGCCAAGAAGGGTCAGGGGTTCAACAGGCCCACCCGCTCGTCTATGGCTACACCTTC
.	.	TRBJ2-1	TRBV7-2	CASSLAGGSETQFF	TGTGCCAGCAGCTTAGCAGGAGGGTCCGAGACCCAGTTCTTC
.	TRBD1	TRBJ2-1	TRBV7-2	CASSLTYRGSHEQFF	TGTGCCAGCAGCTTAACATACAGGGGTTCCCATGAGCAGTTCTTC
few	.	TRBJ2-5	TRBV2	CASSEEGPFQETQYF	TGTGCCAGCAGTGAAGAGGGCCCCTTCCAAGAGACCCAGTACTTC
.	.	TRBJ1-5	TRBV4-1	CASSQEWKGRNNQPQHF	TGCGCCAGCAGCCAAGAATGGAAGGGTCGGAATAATCAGCCCCAGCATTTT
.	.	TRBJ1-4	TRBV5-1	CASSLIGQNEKLFF	TGCGCCAGCAGCTTAATAGGGCAGAATGAAAAACTGTTTTTT
.	.	TRBJ2-6	TRBV20-1	CSAREARAGANVLTF	TGCAGTGCTAGGGAGGCTCGGGCTGGGGCCAACGTCCTGACTTTC
few	TRBD1	TRBJ1-5	TRBV5-6	CASSFSGRDRVNQPQHF	TGTGCCAGCAGCTTTTCCGGCCGGGACAGGGTTAATCAGCCCCAGCATTTT
.	TRBD1	TRBJ1-2	TRBV29-1	CSVAGTGGDYGYTF	TGCAGCGTTGCTGGGACAGGGGGTGACTATGGCTACACCTTC
.	TRBD1	TRBJ2-3	TRBV13	CASSVGQGSSSSTDTQYF	TGTGCCAGCAGCGTGGGACAGGGGAGCAGCTCTAGCACAGATACGCAGTATTTT
once	.	TRBJ1-5	TRBV7-2	CASSLAGGNSDQPQHF	TGTGCCAGCAGCTTAGCTGGCGGGAATAGCGATCAGCCCCAGCATTTT
few	.	TRBJ2-5	TRBV12-3/TRBV12-4	CASSLDPSWIEETQYF	TGTGCCAGCAGTTTAGACCCATCTTGGATAGAAGAGACCCAGTACTTC
.	.	TRBJ2-5	TRBV20-1	CSARAHDMGTQYF	TGCAGTGCTAGAGCTCACGATATGGGGACCCAGTACTTC
.	TRBD1	TRBJ1-2	TRBV4-1	CASSQERDRGGKVYEGYTF	TGCGCCAGCAGCCAAGAGCGGGACAGGGGCGGGAAAGTCTATGAGGGCTACACCTTC
.	TRBD2	TRBJ2-7	TRBV4-1	CASAARGGTSYEQYF	TGCGCCAGCGCCGCCCGCGGGGGAACATCCTACGAGCAGTACTTC
.	.	TRBJ1-1	TRBV20-1	CSARSGLPNTEAFF	TGCAGTGCCCGATCGGGACTGCCGAACACTGAAGCTTTCTTT
.	.	TRBJ1-4	TRBV9	CASSANRVAGEKLFF	TGTGCCAGCAGCGCAAACAGGGTGGCAGGGGAAAAACTGTTTTTT
.	.	TRBJ1-2	TRBV28	CASSLGTFGYTF	TGTGCCAGCAGTCTGGGGACCTTTGGCTACACCTTC
.	.	TRBJ2-5	TRBV4-3	CASSQERTPRETQYF	TGCGCCAGCAGCCAGGAAAGAACCCCCAGGGAGACCCAGTACTTC
.	TRBD1	TRBJ2-1	TRBV29-1	CSVGQFNNEQFF	TGCAGCGTGGGACAGTTCAACAATGAGCAGTTCTTC
few	TRBD1	TRBJ2-1	TRBV6-2/TRBV6-3	CASSYTGGFHNEQFF	TGTGCCAGCAGTTACACAGGGGGCTTCCACAATGAGCAGTTCTTC
once	TRBD1	TRBJ1-2	TRBV9	CASSQLQGNGYTF	TGTGCCAGCAGCCAATTACAGGGGAATGGCTACACCTTC